This T cell receptor (beta chain) is from a study of CD8+ T cells in alopecia areata. Study-wide points: Especially in alopecia totalis/universalis, lesional scalp showed greater clonality than normal scalp did.

Extracted RNA was reverse transcribed into cDNA, the sequencing template. Clones were read by immunoSEQ multiplex PCR, and TCRdb kept only the in-frame ones, dropping some. The repertoire holds approximately 99,000 clones, 55% to 75% seen once, with approximately 22% in the top ten. Trimming pared 3 bases from V and 4 bases from J, leaving 26 bases between. This CDR3 has 18 residues. The germline CDR1 and CDR2 sequences are SGHRS and YFSETQ. With regard to this clone: Its antigen remains unknown.

The sequence was obtained from a human donor in good health. Source material: CD8+ T cells sorted from blood. The chain joins TRBV5-1 to TRBJ2-7, with D maybe TRBD1 (6 bases). The CDR3 nucleotides are TGCGCCAGCAGCTGCTTGAGTGAGGCAGGGACAAGGATGTACGAGCAGTACTTC. It translates to CASSCLSEAGTRMYEQYF. Combining the CDR3 with reference TRBV5-1 and TRBJ2-7 gives the whole variable domain KAGVTQTPRYLIKTRGQQVTLSCSPISGHRSVSWYQQTPGQGLQFLFEYFSETQRNKGNFPGRFSGRQFSNSRSEMNVSTLELGDSALYLCASSCLSEAGTRMYEQYFGPGTRLTVT.